The T cell receptor beta chain under discussion was sequenced for a study of shared clonotypes between healthy human individuals. Study-level background: Donors had three CD4 naive, three CD4 memory, two CD8 naive and one CD8 memory plate apiece.

To note about this clone: Its antigen is still unknown.

The germline V gene encodes CDR1 WSHSY and CDR2 SAAADI. This CDR3 is built from 15 residues. Trimming cost V 2 bases and J 4 bases, with 12 bases left between them. On sorted subsets, replicate PCRs used 200 ng DNA, or roughly 30,000 T cell genomes. Clones were sequenced by immunoSEQ multiplex PCR, and TCRdb holds only the in-frame ones, with some missing. The sample consists of over 1.5 million clones, approximately 98% of them appearing once. Whole-study findings and limits: Though the depth was large, rarefaction showed that sorted-subset sequencing was incomplete. Non-shared clonotypes had lower generation probabilities than those shared by all four donors.

The sequence derives from a man under 40 in good health. The sequencing input was naive CD4+ T cells sorted from blood. The subset: CD45RA+ positively selected. The rearrangement uses TRBV10-2 and TRBJ2-1, with unresolved D. CDR3 in amino acids: CASSERRSEYNEQFF. CDR3 nucleotides: TGCGCCAGCAGTGAGCGGCGGAGCGAATACAATGAGCAGTTCTTC.